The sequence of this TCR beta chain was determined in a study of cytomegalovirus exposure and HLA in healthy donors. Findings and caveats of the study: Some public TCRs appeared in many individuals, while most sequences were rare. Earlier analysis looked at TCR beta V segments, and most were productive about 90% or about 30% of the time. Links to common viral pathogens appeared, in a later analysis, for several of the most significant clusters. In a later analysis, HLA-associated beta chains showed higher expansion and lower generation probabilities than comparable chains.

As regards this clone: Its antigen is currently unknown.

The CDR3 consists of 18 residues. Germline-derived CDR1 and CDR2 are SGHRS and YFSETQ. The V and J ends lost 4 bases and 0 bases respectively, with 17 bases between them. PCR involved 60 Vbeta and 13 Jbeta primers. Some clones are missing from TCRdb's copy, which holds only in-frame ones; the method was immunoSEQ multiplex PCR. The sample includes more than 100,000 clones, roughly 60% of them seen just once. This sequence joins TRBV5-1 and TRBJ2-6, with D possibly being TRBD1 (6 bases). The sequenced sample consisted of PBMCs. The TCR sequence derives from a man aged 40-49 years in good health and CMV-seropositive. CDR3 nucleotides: TGCGCCAGCAGCGGGACACCAACCCTGCCCTCTGGGGCCAACGTCCTGACTTTC. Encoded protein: CASSGTPTLPSGANVLTF.